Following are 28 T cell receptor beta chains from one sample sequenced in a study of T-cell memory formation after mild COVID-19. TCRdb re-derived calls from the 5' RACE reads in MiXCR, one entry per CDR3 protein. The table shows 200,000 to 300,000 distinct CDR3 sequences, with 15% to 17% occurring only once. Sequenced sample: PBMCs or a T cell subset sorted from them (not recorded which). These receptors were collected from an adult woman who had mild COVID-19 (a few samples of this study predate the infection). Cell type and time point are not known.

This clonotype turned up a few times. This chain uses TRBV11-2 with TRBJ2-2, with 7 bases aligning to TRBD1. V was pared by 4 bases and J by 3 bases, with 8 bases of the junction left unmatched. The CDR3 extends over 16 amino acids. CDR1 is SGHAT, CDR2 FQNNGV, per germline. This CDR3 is CASSSRQGRDTGELFF. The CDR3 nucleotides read TGTGCCAGCAGCTCCCGACAGGGAAGGGACACCGGGGAGCTGTTTTTT.

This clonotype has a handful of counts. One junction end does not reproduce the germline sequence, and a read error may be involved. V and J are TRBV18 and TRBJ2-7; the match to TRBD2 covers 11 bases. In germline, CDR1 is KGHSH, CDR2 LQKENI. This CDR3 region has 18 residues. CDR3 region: CASSLGLAANRLSHEQYF. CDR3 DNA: TGTGCCAGCTCACTGGGACTAGCGGCAAATCGCCTCTCCCACGAGCAGTACTTC.

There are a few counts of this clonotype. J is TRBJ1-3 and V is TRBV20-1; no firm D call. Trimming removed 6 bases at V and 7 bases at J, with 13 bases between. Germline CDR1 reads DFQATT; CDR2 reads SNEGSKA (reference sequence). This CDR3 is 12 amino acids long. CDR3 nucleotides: TGCAGTGCCTTAACGATAATCAACACCATATATTTT. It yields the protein CSALTIINTIYF.

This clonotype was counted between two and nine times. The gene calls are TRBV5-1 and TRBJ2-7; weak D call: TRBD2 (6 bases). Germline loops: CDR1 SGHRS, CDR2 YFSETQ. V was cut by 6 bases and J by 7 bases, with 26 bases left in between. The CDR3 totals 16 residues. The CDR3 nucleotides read TGCGCCAGCAAGCTTGGCGGGGCAGGAAGCTTAGGTGAGCAGTACTTC. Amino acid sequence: CASKLGGAGSLGEQYF. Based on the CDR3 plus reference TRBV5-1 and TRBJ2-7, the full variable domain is KAGVTQTPRYLIKTRGQQVTLSCSPISGHRSVSWYQQTPGQGLQFLFEYFSETQRNKGNFPGRFSGRQFSNSRSEMNVSTLELGDSALYLCASKLGGAGSLGEQYFGPGTRLTVT.

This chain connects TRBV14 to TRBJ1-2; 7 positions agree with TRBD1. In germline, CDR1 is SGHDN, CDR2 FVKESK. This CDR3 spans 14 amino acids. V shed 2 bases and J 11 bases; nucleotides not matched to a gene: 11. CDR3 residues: CASSQSRQGTPYTF. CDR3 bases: TGTGCCAGCAGCCAATCCCGACAGGGAACCCCATACACCTTC.

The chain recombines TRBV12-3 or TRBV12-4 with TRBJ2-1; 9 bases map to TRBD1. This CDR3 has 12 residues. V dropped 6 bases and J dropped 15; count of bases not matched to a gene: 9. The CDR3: CASRLNRGLWFF. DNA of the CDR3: TGTGCCAGCAGACTTAACAGGGGGCTTTGGTTCTTC.

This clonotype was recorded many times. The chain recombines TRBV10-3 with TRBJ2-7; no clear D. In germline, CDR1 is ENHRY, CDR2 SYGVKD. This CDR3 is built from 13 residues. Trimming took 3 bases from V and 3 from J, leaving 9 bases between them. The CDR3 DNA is TGTGCCATCAGTGAACGAGCCGACTACGAGCAGTACTTC. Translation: CAISERADYEQYF.

CDR3 loop: CASSLTGTVYEQYF. The CDR3 bases are TGCGCCAGCAGCTTGACCGGGACAGTTTACGAGCAGTACTTC. The chain combines TRBV5-1 with TRBJ2-7; the match to TRBD1 covers 7 bases. CDR1 is SGHRS and CDR2 is YFSETQ in the germline V gene. V was pared by 1 base and J by 4 bases, with 5 bases of the junction left unmatched. The CDR3 extends over 14 amino acids.

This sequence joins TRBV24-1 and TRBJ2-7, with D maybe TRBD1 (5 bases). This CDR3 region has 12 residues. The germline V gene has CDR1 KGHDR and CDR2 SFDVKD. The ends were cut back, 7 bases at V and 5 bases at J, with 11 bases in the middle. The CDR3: CATSDSWNEQYF. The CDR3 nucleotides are TGTGCCACCAGCGACAGTTGGAACGAGCAGTACTTC.

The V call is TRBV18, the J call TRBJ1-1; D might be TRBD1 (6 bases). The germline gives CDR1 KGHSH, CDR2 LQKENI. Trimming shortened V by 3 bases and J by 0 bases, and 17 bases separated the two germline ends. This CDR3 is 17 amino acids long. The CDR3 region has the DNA TGTGCCAGCTCACCTAGACGGGGACAAACAATGAACACTGAAGCTTTCTTT. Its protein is CASSPRRGQTMNTEAFF.

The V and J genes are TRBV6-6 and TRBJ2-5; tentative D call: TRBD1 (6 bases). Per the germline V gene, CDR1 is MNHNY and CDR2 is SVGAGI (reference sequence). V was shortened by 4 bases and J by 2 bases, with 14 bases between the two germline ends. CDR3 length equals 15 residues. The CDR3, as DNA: TGTGCCAGCAGTTCACTAAGGACAGTGCAAGAGACCCAGTACTTC. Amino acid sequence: CASSSLRTVQETQYF.

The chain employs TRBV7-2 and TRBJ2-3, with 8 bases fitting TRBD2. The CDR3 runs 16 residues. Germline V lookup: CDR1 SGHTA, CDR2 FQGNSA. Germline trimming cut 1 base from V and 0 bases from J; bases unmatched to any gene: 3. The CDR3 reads CASSLGSGISTDTQYF. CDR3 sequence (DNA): TGTGCCAGCAGCTTAGGTAGCGGGATAAGCACAGATACGCAGTATTTT.

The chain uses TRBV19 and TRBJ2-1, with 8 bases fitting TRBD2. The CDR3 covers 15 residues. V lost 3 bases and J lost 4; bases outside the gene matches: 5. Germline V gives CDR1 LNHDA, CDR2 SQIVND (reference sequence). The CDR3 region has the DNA TGTGCCAGTAGTATTCCTCCGGGGGGGTACAATGAGCAGTTCTTC. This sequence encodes CASSIPPGGYNEQFF.

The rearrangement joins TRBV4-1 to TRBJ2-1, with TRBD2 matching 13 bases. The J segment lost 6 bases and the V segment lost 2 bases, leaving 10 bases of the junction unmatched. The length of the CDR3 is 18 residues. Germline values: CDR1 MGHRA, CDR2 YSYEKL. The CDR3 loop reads CASSQYRTSGGVGNEQFF. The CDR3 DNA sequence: TGCGCCAGCAGCCAATACAGAACTAGCGGGGGGGTCGGCAATGAGCAGTTCTTC.

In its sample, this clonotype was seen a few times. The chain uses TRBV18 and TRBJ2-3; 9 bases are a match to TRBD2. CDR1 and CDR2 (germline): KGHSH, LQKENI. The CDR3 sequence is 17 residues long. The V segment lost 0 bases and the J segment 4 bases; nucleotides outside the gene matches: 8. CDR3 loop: CASSPPRSREGADTQYF. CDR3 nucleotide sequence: TGTGCCAGCTCACCACCCAGATCGCGGGAGGGTGCAGATACGCAGTATTTT.

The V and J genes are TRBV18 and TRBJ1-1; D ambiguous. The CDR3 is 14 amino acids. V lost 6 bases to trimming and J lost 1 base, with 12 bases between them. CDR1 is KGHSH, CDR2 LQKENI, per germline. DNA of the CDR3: TGTGCCAGCTCGGTCCGGGAGGGGAACACTGAAGCTTTCTTT. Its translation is CASSVREGNTEAFF.

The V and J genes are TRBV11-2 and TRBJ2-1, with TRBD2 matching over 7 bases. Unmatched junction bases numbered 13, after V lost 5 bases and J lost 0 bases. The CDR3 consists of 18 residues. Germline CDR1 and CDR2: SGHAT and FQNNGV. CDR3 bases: TGTGCCAGCAGCCCAGCCCTTACTAGCGCCAGCTCCTACAATGAGCAGTTCTTC. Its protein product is CASSPALTSASSYNEQFF.

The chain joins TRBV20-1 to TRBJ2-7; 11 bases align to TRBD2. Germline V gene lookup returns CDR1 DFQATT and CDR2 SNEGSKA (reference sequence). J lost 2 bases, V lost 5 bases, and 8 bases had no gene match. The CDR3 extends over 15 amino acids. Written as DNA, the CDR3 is TGCAGTGCTGGGGGTCTAGCGGGAGGCCCCTACGAGCAGTACTTC. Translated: CSAGGLAGGPYEQYF.

DNA of the CDR3: TGTGCCAGCAGCCTCCAGAAGTTCTACGAGCAGTACTTC. Translated, it gives CASSLQKFYEQYF. This chain joins TRBV2 and TRBJ2-7; D gene uncertain. CDR3 size: 13 residues. The V end was cut by 6 bases, the J end by 3 bases, with 12 bases between. CDR1 and CDR2 from the germline V gene are SNHLY and FYNNEI.

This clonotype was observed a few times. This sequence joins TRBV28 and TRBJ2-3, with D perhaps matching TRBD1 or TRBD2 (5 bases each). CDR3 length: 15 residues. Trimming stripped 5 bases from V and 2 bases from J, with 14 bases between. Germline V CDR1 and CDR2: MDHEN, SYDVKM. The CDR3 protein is CASSRGGTITDTQYF. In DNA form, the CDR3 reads TGTGCCAGCAGTAGAGGTGGGACGATCACAGATACGCAGTATTTT.

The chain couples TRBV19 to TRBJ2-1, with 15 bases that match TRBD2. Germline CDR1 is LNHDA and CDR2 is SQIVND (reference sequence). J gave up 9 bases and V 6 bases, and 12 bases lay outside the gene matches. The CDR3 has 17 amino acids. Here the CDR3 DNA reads TGTGCCAGTAGGGTACTGGGACTAGCGGGAGGTGAAACTGAGCAGTTCTTC. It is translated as CASRVLGLAGGETEQFF.

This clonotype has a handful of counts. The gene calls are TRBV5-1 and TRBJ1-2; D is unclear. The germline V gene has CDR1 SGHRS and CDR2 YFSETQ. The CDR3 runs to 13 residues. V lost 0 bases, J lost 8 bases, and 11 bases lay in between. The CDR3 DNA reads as TGCGCCAGCAGCTTGGGGGAGTCGGGCGGCTACACCTTC. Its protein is CASSLGESGGYTF.

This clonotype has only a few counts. CDR3 sequence (DNA): TGCGCCAGCAGCCTTAAAAGGGGACAGAGCGGTGACACAGATACGCAGTATTTT. It encodes CASSLKRGQSGDTDTQYF. The V call is TRBV4-1, the J call TRBJ2-3, with 7 bases fitting TRBD1. The CDR3 runs to 18 residues. The ends lost 4 bases at V and 2 bases at J; junction bases unmatched: 15. CDR1 MGHRA and CDR2 YSYEKL come from the germline V gene.

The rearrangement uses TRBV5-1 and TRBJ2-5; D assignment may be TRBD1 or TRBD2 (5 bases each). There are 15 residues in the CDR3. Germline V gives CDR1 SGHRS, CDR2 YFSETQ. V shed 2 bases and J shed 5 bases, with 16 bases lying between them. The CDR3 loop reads CASSFRGRAGETQYF. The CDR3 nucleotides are TGCGCCAGCAGCTTTCGGGGACGGGCTGGGGAGACCCAGTACTTC.

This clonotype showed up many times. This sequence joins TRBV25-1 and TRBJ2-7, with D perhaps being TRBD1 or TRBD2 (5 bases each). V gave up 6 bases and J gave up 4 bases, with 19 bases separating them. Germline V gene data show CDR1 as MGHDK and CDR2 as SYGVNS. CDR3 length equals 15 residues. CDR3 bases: TGTGCCAGCAGCCAAGCGACCGGGACCCCGTACGAGCAGTACTTC. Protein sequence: CASSQATGTPYEQYF.

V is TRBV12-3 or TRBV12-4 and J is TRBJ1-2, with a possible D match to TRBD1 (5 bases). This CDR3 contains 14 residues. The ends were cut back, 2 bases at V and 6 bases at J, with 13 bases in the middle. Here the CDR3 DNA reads TGTGCCAGCAGTTTAAGATTGGGGGGAAATGGCTACACCTTC. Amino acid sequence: CASSLRLGGNGYTF.

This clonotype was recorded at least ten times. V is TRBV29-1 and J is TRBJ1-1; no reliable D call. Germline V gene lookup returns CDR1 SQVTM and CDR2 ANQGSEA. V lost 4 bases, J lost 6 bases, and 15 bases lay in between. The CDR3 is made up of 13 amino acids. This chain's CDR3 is CSVVGFSGAEAFF. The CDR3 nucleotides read TGCAGCGTTGTGGGCTTCTCGGGCGCTGAAGCTTTCTTT.

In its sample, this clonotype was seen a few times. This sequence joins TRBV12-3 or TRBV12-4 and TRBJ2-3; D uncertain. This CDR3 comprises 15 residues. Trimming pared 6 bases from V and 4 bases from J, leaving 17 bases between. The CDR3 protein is CASSLGLVGPDTQYF. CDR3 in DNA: TGTGCCAGCAGCCTAGGGCTAGTCGGGCCAGATACGCAGTATTTT.